This T cell receptor beta chain emerged from a study of blood T cell repertoires in COVID-19. In the study overall: COVID-19 samples from acute and convalescent phases originated in the United States, Italy and Spain. PBMCs, B-cell-depleted T cells, or T cells provided the cDNA or gDNA that made up the material.

This CDR3 contains 18 residues. Germline-derived CDR1 and CDR2 are MDHEN and SYDVKM. V shed 3 bases and J shed 0 bases, with 15 bases lying between them. Authors' analysis steps: Estimation of nucleated cell counts was performed using reference gene primer amplification. Method: immunoSEQ multiplex PCR; TCRdb's copy keeps in-frame clones and lacks some. V and J calls and clone size follow that table, whereas D and trimming were derived from the DNA. The data hold some 530,000 clones, with approximately 85% observed a single time. Sequencing was performed on peripheral blood. This clonotype was obtained from a human donor in a cohort sampled during active COVID-19. This chain joins TRBV28 and TRBJ1-6, with a tentative D call TRBD1 (6 bases). The CDR3 here is CASSLYGAGASYNSPLHF. The CDR3, as DNA: TGTGCCAGCAGTTTGTATGGGGCAGGGGCCTCCTATAATTCACCCCTCCACTTT. The whole variable domain, filled in from reference TRBV28 and TRBJ1-6, reads DVKVTQSSRYLVKRTGEKVFLECVQDMDHENMFWYRQDPGLGLRLIYFSYDVKMKEKGDIPEGYSVSREKKERFSLILESASTNQTSMYLCASSLYGAGASYNSPLHFGNGTRLTVT.